The subject of this entry is one TCR beta chain. In its sample, this clonotype was seen many times. It has no known antigen specificity. Qualities for individual bases were not recorded, and no much larger clone is one base off. These data originate in a study of prognosis after radiotherapy for stage I lung cancer (dated by TCRdb to the early 2020s). A note on the overall study: Between early 2018 and 2019, around 19 patients with stage I NSCLC were enrolled in Nanjing, China. All patients were considered medically inoperable, owing to comorbidities in approximately twelve and refusal of surgery in several. After SBRT, distant metastases developed in about 20% of the 19 patients at a median of approximately seven months, while the remaining 15 patients had no significant progression. SBRT was not combined with any concurrent therapy in any patient. The study included more than twelve patients with newly diagnosed primary stage I lung tumors and 4 to 6 with oligometastatic NSCLC after surgical resection of the primary tumor. Peripheral blood TCR beta repertoires were profiled in stage I NSCLC patients before and after stereotactic body radiotherapy, and the study then linked these repertoires to distant failure. Image-guided IMRT or VMAT was used to deliver SBRT in 3 to 5 fractions at a biologically effective dose of at least 100 Gy. A total of about 40 blood samples from 20 or so patients were sequenced, with one sample obtained before and one obtained after SBRT for each patient. Some 11 patients had adenocarcinoma and seven had squamous cell carcinoma as the tumor histology. Ages in the cohort of roughly 13 men and 6 women ranged from roughly 50 to 85 years, with a median of 74.

All patients had node-negative disease on CT and PET/CT, and none had a history of other malignancies or prior chemotherapy or radiotherapy. At each of the two time points, 5.5 to 7.5 milliliters of peripheral venous blood were collected into EDTA tubes. PBMCs were isolated by Ficoll-Paque Plus density-gradient centrifugation. Right after collection, samples were placed at -80 degrees C and kept there until analysis. What the authors observed across the whole study: Tumor specificity of expanded TCR clones was not determined. Post-SBRT Shannon entropy and its change from baseline were lower in patients who developed distant metastases; baseline Shannon entropy was not associated with metastases. None of the reported P values were adjusted for multiple comparisons. Limitations of the study included a small cohort and short follow-up, and the study findings need independent validation. TRBV and TRBJ usage frequencies reportedly varied with metastasis status, involving two V genes at baseline and several V and two J genes after SBRT. After SBRT, the number of unique TCR clones decreased (median about 9,900 before versus some 6,900 after; Wilcoxon paired P=0.011).

From the cysteine through the phenylalanine, the CDR3 covers 15 amino acids. The read is trimmed to its CDR3 DNA, 45 bases read in frame from base 1. Compared with germline, V lacks 2 bases and J lacks 1 base; bases without a gene match: 2. The germline V gene specifies SGHTA as CDR1 and FQGTGA as CDR2. Two rounds of multiplex PCR were used to amplify the TCR beta CDR3 region from genomic DNA. In the first PCR round, primers specific to each TRBV and TRBJ gene were used, and the primer sequences were filed in Chinese patent CN105087789A. Universal primers were used in the second round of PCR. The Roche High Pure PCR Template Preparation Kit was used to extract genomic DNA from frozen PBMCs. An Illumina HiSeq 3000 was used to sequence the libraries paired-end with 151 bp reads. As for how the authors treated the data: CutAdapt was used to discard raw reads that did not contain the multiplex PCR primer sequences. High-quality paired reads were merged into contigs with PEAR. By aligning each contig to reference sequences, MiXCR assigned the TRB V, D and J gene segments to that contig. CDR3 sequences were clustered by base quality and sequence similarity to remove sequencing errors. Shannon entropy normalized by the natural log of productive TCR sequence number was used as the measure of diversity. To get clonality, Shannon entropy was divided by the natural log of the number of unique clonotypes, and that result was subtracted from one. Using the Youden index from ROC curves, the researchers picked the repertoire-metric cut-offs for progression-free survival, and all analyses were carried out in R 3.5.3. TCRdb itself trimmed the public reads at Q25 with fastp, ran MiXCR and retained productive beta chains. Every CDR3 protein is listed once, alongside the most common genes and DNA of its rows. These V and J calls originate from TCRdb's pipeline instead of the authors' own analysis. The sample includes around 30,000 distinct CDR3 sequences, with under 40% observed a single time. Jointly, the top ten make up 16% of the sample.

The TCR was taken from a donor over 45 with non-small cell lung cancer. Material: PBMCs, obtained before or after stereotactic body radiation therapy (not recorded which). Rearrangement joined TRBV7-3 to TRBJ2-3, with 8 bases in between that match TRBD2. At the DNA level, the sequence is TGTGCCAGCAGCTTAGCACTAGCGGGCACAGATACGCAGTATTTT. This translates into CASSLALAGTDTQYF.